Included here is one T cell receptor beta chain sequence, with context. Its target antigen remains unknown. Per-base qualities were not stored, and no clone one base away is much larger. Participants in the prospective study were enrolled through a virtual design, were aged 18 to 89 years, and lived in 20 to 30 United States geographic areas. To assign participants to cohorts, the prospective study relied on clinical history that participants themselves reported in a screening survey and a study questionnaire. Each participant in the prospective study had whole blood, serum and a nasopharyngeal or oropharyngeal swab collected by mobile phlebotomists. Additional blood draws and questionnaires over an approximately 2-month period could optionally be provided by prospective study participants. Before DNA extraction, prospective study blood samples were shipped either frozen or at room temperature. The CDR3 has 13 amino acids, counting the end cysteine and phenylalanine. The read is trimmed to its CDR3 DNA, 39 bases read in frame from base 1. V is cut by 2 bases and J by 4 bases, and the space between the germline ends is 7 bases. Per the germline V gene, SGHTA is the CDR1 and FQGTGA is the CDR2.

The immunoSEQ Assay, a bias-controlled multiplex PCR, was used to amplify TCRbeta CDR3 regions from genomic DNA. The authors' analysis ran thus. Within the assay, amplification of reference gene primers was used to estimate how many nucleated cells each sample contained. To quantify the absolute abundance of each unique TCRbeta CDR3 rearrangement, sequence reads were collapsed and filtered. Productive Simpson clonality was computed per sample as the square root of Simpson's diversity index over productive rearrangements. TCRdb carries this immuneACCESS record with in-frame sequences only. Its versions omit some clonotypes, under half of them owing to an unresolved V gene in the studies checked, with the rest unexplained. V, J and clone size are taken as reported in that table, and D and trimming were inferred from the DNA itself. The sample table records under 300,000 clones; roughly nine tenths of these occur just once. The ten largest make up about 6.3% of the sample.

This entry is derived from a study of blood T cell repertoires in COVID-19 (dated by TCRdb to the early 2020s). Background for the entire study: Samples from collaborators originated in the United States, Italy and Spain and spanned both the acute and convalescent phases of COVID-19. The prospective study material was composed of cDNA or gDNA derived from T cells, B-cell-depleted T cells, or PBMCs. Subjects who had been exposed to COVID-19, were actively infected with it, or had recovered from it provided the deeply sampled blood TCRbeta repertoires that made up the dataset. A freely available public database, intended as a resource for researchers studying the immune response to SARS-CoV-2, is where the repertoires were released. The samples were drawn from two sources: the first 160 participants of the ongoing ImmuneRACE study, and 1,254 subjects contributed by 6 global collaborators. A de-identified subject ID, COVID-19 status, age in years and sex were almost always included in the sample metadata. Where HLA class I and class II types were available, the types were taken from metadata supplied by the sample provider, not from assay-based typing.

The paper as a whole reports these results and caveats: The amount of clinical and demographic metadata varied by source and participant and was provided uncurated.

The V and J segments used are TRBV7-3 and TRBJ2-3; TRBD2 could be the D gene, as 6 bases match. This receptor was identified in a woman in her 30s with acute COVID-19. Sequencing used PBMCs or T cells enriched from blood (not recorded which). At the DNA level, the sequence is TGTGCCAGCAGCTTACCGGGAGCAGATACGCAGTATTTT. This is translated as CASSLPGADTQYF.